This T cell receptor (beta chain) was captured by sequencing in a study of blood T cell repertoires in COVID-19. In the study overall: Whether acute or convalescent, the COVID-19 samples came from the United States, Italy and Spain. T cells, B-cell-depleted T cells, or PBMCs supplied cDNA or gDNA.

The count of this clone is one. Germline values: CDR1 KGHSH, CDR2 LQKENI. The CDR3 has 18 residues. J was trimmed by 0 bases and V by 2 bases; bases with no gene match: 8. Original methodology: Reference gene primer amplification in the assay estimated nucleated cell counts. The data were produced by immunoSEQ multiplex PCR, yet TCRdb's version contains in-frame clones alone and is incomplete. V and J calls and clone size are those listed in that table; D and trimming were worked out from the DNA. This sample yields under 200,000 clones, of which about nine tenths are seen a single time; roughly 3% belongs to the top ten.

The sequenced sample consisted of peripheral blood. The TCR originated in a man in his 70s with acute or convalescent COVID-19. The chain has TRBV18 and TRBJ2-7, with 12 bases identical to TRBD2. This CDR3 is CASSPTLKLAGGSYEQYF. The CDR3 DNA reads TGTGCCAGCTCACCAACCCTCAAACTAGCGGGAGGCTCCTACGAGCAGTACTTC.